This T cell receptor (beta chain) was documented in a study of blood T cell repertoires in COVID-19. Study background: Samples representing acute and convalescent COVID-19 were sourced from the United States, Italy and Spain. T cells, B-cell-depleted T cells, or PBMCs provided the cDNA or gDNA that served as material.

Germline lookup yields CDR1 SGDLS and CDR2 YYNGEE. Trimming at V came to 0 bases and at J to 3 bases, leaving 0 bases not matched to a gene. The CDR3 length is 15 residues. As handled by the study authors: Estimation of nucleated cell counts relied on the amplification of reference gene primers. Assay: immunoSEQ multiplex PCR; the TCRdb copy retains only in-frame clones and omits some. That table furnishes V, J and clone size, whereas the DNA furnished D and trimming. Of about 58,000 clones in the sample, 75% to 90% were seen once. The sequencing sample was made of peripheral blood. The chain combines TRBV9 with TRBJ2-2; 9 bases are shared with TRBD2. This TCR was recovered from a woman between 65 and 79 years old with active COVID-19. CDR3 nucleotide sequence: TGTGCCAGCAGCGTAGGCGGGAGGGACACCGGGGAGCTGTTTTTT. Translation gives CASSVGGRDTGELFF.